This TCR beta chain originates from a study of T cells after yellow fever vaccination. At the level of the study: Fractions with few cells were prepared using SMART-Seq v4 Ultra Low Input. Study-level points and caveats: Post-booster repertoires contained most primary-vaccination clones again (roughly 97% CD4, 85% to 90% CD8). Contaminating bulk clonotypes could be abundant in FACS-sorted repertoires.

At least ten counts were recorded for this clonotype. The antigen is undetermined. Trimming took 5 bases from V and 7 from J, leaving 15 bases between them. Germline V gives CDR1 SGHAT, CDR2 FQNNGV. This CDR3 is built from 14 residues. TCRdb fed the 5' RACE reads into MiXCR, producing one record per CDR3 protein. The sample records approximately 600,000 distinct CDR3 sequences, roughly an eighth being singletons. This chain links TRBV11-2 with TRBJ2-1; a weak D match, TRBD2 (5 bases). This sequence originates from a man aged 25 to 45 who received the YFV17D yellow fever vaccine. Material: PBMCs, obtained on the day of the yellow fever booster vaccination. CDR3 DNA: TGTGCCAGCAGCCGCCCCGGAGGCTTTAATGAGCAGTTCTTC. It encodes CASSRPGGFNEQFF.